A single count supports the clone carrying this T cell receptor (beta chain). The data stem from a study of blood T cell repertoires in COVID-19. For the study at large: Acute and convalescent COVID-19 specimens originated in the United States, Italy and Spain.

This CDR3 is 13 amino acids long. V dropped 8 bases and J dropped 5 bases, with 15 bases sitting between them. TCRdb's table, derived via immunoSEQ multiplex PCR, lists solely in-frame clones and lacks some. The sample shows 270,000 or so clones, just over 90% of them seen only once. Those who participated ranged in age from roughly 18 to 89 years and resided in some 24 US areas. The genes are TRBV12-3 or TRBV12-4 and TRBJ1-2; D possibly corresponds to TRBD1 (5 bases). Sequenced input: PBMCs or T cells enriched from blood (not recorded which). This clonotype was obtained from a woman between 40 and 55 years old with acute COVID-19. The CDR3, as DNA: TGTGCCAGCGCACCGGCCGGGGGGTATGGCTACACCTTC. Its translation: CASAPAGGYGYTF.